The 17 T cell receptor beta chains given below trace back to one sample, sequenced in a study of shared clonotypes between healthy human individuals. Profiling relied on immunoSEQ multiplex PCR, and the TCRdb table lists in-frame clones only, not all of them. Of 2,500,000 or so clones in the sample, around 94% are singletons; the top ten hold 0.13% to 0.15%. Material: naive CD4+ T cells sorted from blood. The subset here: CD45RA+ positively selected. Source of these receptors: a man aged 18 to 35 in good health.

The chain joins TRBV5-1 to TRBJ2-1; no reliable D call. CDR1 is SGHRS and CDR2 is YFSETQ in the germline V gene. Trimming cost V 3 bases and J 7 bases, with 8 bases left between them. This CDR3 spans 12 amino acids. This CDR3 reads CASSSEINEQFF. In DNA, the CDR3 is TGCGCCAGCAGCTCGGAGATAAATGAGCAGTTCTTC.

The CDR3 nucleotides read TGTGCCAGCAGCTTAGAAGGGTTTAGCTCCTACGAGCAGTACTTC. This sequence encodes CASSLEGFSSYEQYF. V and J are TRBV7-9 and TRBJ2-7, with D unclear. Germline CDR1 is SEHNR and CDR2 is FQNEAQ (reference sequence). V gave up 1 base and J gave up 0 bases, with 10 bases separating them. The CDR3 has 15 residues. Full variable domain (outside the CDR3, taken from reference TRBV7-9 and TRBJ2-7): DTGVSQNPRHKITKRGQNVTFRCDPISEHNRLYWYRQTLGQGPEFLTYFQNEAQLEKSRLLSDRFSAERPKGSFSTLEIQRTEQGDSAMYLCASSLEGFSSYEQYFGPGTRLTVT.

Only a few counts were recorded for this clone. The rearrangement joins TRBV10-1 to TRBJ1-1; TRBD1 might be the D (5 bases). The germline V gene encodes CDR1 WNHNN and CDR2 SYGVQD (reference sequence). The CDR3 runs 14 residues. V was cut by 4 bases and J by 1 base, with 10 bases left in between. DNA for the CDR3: TGCGCCAGCAGTGTTCGGGGGAGGAACACTGAAGCTTTCTTT. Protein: CASSVRGRNTEAFF.

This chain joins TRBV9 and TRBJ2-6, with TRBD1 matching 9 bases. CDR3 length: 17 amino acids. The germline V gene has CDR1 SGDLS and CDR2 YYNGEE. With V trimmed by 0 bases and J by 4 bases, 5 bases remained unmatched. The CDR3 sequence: CASSVVGQGAGANVLTF. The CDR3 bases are TGTGCCAGCAGCGTAGTGGGACAGGGTGCCGGGGCCAACGTCCTGACTTTC.

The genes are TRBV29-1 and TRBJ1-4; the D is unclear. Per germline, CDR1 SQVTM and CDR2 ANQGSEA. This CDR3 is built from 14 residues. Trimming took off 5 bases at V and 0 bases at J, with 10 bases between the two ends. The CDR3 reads CSVQDLATNEKLFF. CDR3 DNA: TGCAGCGTTCAGGACCTTGCAACTAATGAAAAACTGTTTTTT.

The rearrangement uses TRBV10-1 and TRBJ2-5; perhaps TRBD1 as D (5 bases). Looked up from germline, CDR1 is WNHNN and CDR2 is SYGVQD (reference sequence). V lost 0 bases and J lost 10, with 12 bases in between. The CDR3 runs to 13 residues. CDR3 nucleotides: TGCGCCAGCAGTGAGTCCAAACAGGCTGGCCAGTACTTC. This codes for CASSESKQAGQYF.

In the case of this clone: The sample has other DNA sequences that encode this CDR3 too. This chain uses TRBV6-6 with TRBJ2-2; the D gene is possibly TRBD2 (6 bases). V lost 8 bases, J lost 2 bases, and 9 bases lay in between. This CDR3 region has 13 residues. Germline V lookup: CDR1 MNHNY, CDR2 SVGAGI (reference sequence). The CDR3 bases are TGTGCCAGCGGGACTGCAAACACCGGGGAGCTGTTTTTT. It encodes CASGTANTGELFF.

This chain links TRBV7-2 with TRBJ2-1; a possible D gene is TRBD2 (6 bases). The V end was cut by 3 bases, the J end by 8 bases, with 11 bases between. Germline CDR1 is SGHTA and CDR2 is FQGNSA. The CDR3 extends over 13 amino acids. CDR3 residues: CASSFRPGDEQFF. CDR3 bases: TGTGCCAGCAGCTTTCGTCCGGGAGATGAGCAGTTCTTC.

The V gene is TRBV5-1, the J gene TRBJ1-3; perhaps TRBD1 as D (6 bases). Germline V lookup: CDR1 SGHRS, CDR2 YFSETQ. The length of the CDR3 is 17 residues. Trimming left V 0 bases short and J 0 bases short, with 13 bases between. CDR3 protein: CASSLVAGANSGNTIYF. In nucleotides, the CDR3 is TGCGCCAGCAGCTTGGTTGCAGGGGCGAACTCTGGAAACACCATATATTTT.

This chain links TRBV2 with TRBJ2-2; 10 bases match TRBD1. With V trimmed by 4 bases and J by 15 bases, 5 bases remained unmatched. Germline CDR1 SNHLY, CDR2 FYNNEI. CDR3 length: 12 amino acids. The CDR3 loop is CASSADRGDVFF. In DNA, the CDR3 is TGTGCCAGCAGTGCGGACAGGGGGGATGTGTTTTTT.

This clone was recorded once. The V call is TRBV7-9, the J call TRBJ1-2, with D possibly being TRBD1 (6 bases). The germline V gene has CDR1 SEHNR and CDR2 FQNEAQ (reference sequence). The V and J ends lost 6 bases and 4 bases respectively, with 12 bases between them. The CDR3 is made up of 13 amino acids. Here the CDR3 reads CASRYDRSYGYTF. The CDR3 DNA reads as TGTGCCAGCAGATACGACAGGAGCTATGGCTACACCTTC.

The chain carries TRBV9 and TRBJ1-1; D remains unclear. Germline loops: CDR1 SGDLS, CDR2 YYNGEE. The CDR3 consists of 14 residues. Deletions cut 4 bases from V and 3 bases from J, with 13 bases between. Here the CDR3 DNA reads TGTGCCAGCAGCCCGAAGGAGAGGGACACTGAAGCTTTCTTT. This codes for CASSPKERDTEAFF.

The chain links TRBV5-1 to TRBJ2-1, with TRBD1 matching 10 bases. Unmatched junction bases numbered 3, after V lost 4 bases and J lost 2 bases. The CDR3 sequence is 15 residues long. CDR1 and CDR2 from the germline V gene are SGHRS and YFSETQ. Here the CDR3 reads CASSRDRGTYNEQFF. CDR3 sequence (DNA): TGCGCCAGCAGCAGGGACAGGGGAACCTACAATGAGCAGTTCTTC.

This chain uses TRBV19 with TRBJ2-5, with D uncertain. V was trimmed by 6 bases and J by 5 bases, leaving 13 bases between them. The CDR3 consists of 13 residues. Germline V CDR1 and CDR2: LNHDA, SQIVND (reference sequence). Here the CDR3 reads CASSWGTGETQYF. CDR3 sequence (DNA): TGTGCCAGTAGCTGGGGAACCGGGGAGACCCAGTACTTC.

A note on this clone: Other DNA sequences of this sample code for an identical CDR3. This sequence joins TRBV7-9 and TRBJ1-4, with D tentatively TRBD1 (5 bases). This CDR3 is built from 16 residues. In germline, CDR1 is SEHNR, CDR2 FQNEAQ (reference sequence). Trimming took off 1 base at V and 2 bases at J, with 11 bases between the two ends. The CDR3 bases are TGTGCCAGCAGCTTAGGGGGGGTGTCCACTAATGAAAAACTGTTTTTT. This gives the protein CASSLGGVSTNEKLFF.

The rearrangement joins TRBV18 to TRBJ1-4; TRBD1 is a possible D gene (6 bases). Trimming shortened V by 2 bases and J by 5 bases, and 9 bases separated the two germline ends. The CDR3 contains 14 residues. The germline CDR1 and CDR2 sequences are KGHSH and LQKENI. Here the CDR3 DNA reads TGTGCCAGCTCACCAGGACAGTTGAATGAAAAACTGTTTTTT. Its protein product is CASSPGQLNEKLFF.

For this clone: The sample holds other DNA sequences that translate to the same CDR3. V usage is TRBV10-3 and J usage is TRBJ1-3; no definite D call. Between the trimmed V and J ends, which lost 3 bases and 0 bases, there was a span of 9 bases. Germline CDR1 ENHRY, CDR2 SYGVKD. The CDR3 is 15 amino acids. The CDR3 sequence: CAISEGPSSGNTIYF. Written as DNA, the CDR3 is TGTGCCATCAGTGAAGGTCCATCCTCTGGAAACACCATATATTTT.